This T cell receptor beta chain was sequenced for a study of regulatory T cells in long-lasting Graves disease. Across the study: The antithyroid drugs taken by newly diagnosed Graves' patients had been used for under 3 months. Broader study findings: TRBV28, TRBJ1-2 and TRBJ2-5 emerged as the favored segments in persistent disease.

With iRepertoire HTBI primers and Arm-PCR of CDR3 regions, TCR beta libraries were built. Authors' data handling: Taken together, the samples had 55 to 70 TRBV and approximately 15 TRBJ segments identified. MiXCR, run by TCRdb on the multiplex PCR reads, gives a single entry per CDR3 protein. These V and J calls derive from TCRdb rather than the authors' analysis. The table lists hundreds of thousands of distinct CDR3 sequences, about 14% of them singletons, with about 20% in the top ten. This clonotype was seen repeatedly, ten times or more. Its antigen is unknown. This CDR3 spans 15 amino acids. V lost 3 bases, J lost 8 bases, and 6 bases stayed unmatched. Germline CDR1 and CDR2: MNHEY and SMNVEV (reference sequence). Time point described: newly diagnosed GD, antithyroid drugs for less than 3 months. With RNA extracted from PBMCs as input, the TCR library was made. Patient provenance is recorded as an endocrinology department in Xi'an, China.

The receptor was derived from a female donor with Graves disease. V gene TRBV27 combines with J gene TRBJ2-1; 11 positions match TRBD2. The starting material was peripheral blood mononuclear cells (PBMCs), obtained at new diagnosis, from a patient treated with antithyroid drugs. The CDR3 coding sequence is TGTGCCAGCAGTTTGGGGGCTAGCGGGAGGCATGAGCAGTTCTTC. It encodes CASSLGASGRHEQFF.